One and the same sample provided the 6 T cell receptor beta chains below, sequenced in a study of control samples from healthy donors and cancer patients. The table came from immunoSEQ multiplex PCR; TCRdb's copy has only in-frame clones and leaves some out. This table holds approximately 190,000 clones, around 93% found once. What was sequenced was blood. The receptors shown here come from a man under 40 in good health.

The chain is built from TRBV5-1 and TRBJ1-2; D might be TRBD1 (5 bases). This CDR3 contains 14 residues. V was cut by 0 bases and J by 3 bases, with 9 bases left in between. Germline CDR1 SGHRS, CDR2 YFSETQ. CDR3 DNA sequence: TGCGCCAGCAGCTTGGTGGACACTGACTATGGCTACACCTTC. Protein: CASSLVDTDYGYTF.

This rearrangement joins TRBV19 to TRBJ2-2; unclear D gene. The V and J ends lost 6 bases and 4 bases respectively, with 15 bases between them. This CDR3 spans 15 amino acids. CDR1 is LNHDA and CDR2 is SQIVND in the germline V gene (reference sequence). The CDR3 here is CASSPDRSFTGELFF. DNA for the CDR3: TGTGCCAGTAGCCCGGACCGATCCTTCACCGGGGAGCTGTTTTTT. The entire variable domain, with the rest obtained from reference TRBV19 and TRBJ2-2, is as follows: DGGITQSPKYLFRKEGQNVTLSCEQNLNHDAMYWYRQDPGQGLRLIYYSQIVNDFQKGDIAEGYSVSREKKESFPLTVTSAQKNPTAFYLCASSPDRSFTGELFFGEGSRLTVL.

This clone has just a few counts. The chain carries TRBV9 and TRBJ1-6; 8 nucleotides match TRBD1. The CDR3 is 15 residues long. CDR1 SGDLS and CDR2 YYNGEE come from the germline V gene. The V gene end was trimmed by 1 base and the J gene end by 9 bases; junction bases not matched to a gene: 6. The CDR3 coding sequence is TGTGCCAGCAGCGTAAGTTATACAGGGGGTTCACCCCTCCACTTT. It specifies CASSVSYTGGSPLHF.

The V and J genes are TRBV30 and TRBJ1-2; D is uncertain. Germline V CDR1 and CDR2: GTSNPN, SVGIG (reference sequence). The CDR3 has 14 amino acids. The germline V and J ends were trimmed by 4 bases and 4 bases, with 16 bases remaining between them. In DNA, the CDR3 is TGTGCCTGGAACCCCTCCCGGCAAATCTATGGCTACACCTTC. Translated: CAWNPSRQIYGYTF.

This chain connects TRBV4-2 to TRBJ2-3, with D possibly matching TRBD1 (6 bases). Per germline, CDR1 LGHNA and CDR2 YNFKEQ. Trimming took 4 bases from V and 3 from J, leaving 17 bases between them. The CDR3 extends over 16 amino acids. As DNA, the CDR3 is TGTGCCAGCAGCCCCGAACAGGGTTTTGATACAGATACGCAGTATTTT. Translation gives CASSPEQGFDTDTQYF.

The genes are TRBV29-1 and TRBJ2-3; D unclear. The CDR3 loop spans 10 amino acids. V lost 6 bases and J 5 bases, leaving 6 bases between the germline ends. Germline V gene lookup returns CDR1 SQVTM and CDR2 ANQGSEA. CDR3 residues: CSVRGDTQYF. CDR3 coding DNA: TGCAGCGTGCGAGGAGATACGCAGTATTTT.